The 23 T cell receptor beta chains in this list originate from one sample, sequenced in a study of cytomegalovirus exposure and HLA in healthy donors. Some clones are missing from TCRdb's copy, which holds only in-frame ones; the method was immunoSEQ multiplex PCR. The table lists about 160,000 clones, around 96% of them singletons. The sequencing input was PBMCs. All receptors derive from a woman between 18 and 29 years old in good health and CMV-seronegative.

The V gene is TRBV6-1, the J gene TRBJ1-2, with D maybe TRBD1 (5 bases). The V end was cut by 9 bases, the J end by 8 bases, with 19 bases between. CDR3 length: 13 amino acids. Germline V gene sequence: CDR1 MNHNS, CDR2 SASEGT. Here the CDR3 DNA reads TGTGCCAGTAAGGACCGCCGGGACTGGGGCTACACCTTC. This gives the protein CASKDRRDWGYTF.

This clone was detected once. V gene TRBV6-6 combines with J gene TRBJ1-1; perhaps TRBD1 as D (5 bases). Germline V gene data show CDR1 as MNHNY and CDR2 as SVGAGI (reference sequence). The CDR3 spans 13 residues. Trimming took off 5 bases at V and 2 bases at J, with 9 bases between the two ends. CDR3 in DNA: TGTGCCAGCAGTCCGGGGGGAAACACTGAAGCTTTCTTT. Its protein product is CASSPGGNTEAFF.

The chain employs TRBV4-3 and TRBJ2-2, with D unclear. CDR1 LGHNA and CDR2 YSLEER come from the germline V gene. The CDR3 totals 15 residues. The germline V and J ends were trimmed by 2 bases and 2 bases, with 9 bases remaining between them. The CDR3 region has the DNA TGCGCCAGCAGCCAATATCCTACTAACACCGGGGAGCTGTTTTTT. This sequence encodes CASSQYPTNTGELFF.

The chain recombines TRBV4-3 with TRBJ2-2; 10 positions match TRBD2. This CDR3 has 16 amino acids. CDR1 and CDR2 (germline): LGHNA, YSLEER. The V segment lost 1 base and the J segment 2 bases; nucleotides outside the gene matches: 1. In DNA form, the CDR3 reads TGCGCCAGCAGCCAAGGGACTAGCGGCAACACCGGGGAGCTGTTTTTT. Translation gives CASSQGTSGNTGELFF.

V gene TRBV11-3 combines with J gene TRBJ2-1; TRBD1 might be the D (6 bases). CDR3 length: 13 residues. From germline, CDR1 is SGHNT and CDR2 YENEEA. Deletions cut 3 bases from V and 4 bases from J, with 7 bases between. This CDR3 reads CASSLDSYNEQFF. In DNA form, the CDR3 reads TGTGCCAGCAGCTTGGACAGTTACAATGAGCAGTTCTTC.

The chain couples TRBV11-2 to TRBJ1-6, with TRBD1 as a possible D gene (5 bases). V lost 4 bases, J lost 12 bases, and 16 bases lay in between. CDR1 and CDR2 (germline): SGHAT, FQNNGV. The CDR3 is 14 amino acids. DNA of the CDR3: TGTGCCAGCAGCTCAACATTAAGGGACTTACCCCTCCACTTT. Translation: CASSSTLRDLPLHF.

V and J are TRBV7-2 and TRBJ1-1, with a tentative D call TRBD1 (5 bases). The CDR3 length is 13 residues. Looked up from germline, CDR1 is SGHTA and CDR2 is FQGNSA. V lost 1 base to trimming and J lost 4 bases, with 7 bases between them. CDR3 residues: CASSLGQSTEAFF. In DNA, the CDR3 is TGTGCCAGCAGCTTAGGACAGAGCACTGAAGCTTTCTTT.

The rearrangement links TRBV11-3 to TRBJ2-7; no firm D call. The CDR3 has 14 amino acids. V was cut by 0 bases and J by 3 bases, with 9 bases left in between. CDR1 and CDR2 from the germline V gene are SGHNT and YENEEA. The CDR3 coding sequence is TGTGCCAGCAGCTTAGAAGCGCCCCGCTACGAGCAGTACTTC. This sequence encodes CASSLEAPRYEQYF.

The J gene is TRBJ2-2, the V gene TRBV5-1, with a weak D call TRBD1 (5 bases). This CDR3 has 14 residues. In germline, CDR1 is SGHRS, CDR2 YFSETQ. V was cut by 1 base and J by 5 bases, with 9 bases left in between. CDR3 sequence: CASSLPRGTGELFF. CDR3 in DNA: TGCGCCAGCAGCTTGCCTAGGGGAACCGGGGAGCTGTTTTTT.

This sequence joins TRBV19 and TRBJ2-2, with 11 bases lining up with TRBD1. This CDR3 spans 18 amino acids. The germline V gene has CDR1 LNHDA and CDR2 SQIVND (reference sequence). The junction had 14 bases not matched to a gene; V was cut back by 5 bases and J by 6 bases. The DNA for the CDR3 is TGTGCCAGTAGTGACCAGGACAGGGGGCGAATCCGCGCCGGGGAGCTGTTTTTT. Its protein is CASSDQDRGRIRAGELFF.

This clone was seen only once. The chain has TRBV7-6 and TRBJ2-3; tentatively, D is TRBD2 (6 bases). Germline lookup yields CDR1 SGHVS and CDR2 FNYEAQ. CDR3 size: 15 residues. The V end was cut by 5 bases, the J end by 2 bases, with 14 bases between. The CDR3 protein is CASSPEGLITDTQYF. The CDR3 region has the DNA TGTGCCAGCAGCCCTGAGGGACTGATCACAGATACGCAGTATTTT. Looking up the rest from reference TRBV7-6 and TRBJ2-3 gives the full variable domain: GAGVSQSPRYKVTKRGQDVALRCDPISGHVSLYWYRQALGQGPEFLTYFNYEAQQDKSGLPNDRFSAERPEGSISTLTIQRTEQRDSAMYRCASSPEGLITDTQYFGPGTRLTVL.

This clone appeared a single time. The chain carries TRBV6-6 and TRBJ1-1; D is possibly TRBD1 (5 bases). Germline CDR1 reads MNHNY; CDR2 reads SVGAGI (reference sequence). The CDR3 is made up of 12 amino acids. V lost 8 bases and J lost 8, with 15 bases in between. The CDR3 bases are TGTGCCAGCGCACTCACAGGCTCCGAAGCTTTCTTT. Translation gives CASALTGSEAFF.

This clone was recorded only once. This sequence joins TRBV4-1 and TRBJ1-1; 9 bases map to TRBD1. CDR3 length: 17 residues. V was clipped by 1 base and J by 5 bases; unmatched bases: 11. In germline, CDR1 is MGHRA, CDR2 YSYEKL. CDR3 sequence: CASSQVGSTGGRTEAFF. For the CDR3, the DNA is TGCGCCAGCAGCCAAGTGGGATCGACAGGGGGGAGGACTGAAGCTTTCTTT.

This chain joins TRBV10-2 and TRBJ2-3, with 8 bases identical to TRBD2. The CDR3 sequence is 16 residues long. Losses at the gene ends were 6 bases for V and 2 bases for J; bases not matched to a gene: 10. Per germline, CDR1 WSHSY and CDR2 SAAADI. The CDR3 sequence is CASRPPGTSPTDTQYF. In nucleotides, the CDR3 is TGCGCCAGCAGGCCCCCCGGGACTAGTCCCACAGATACGCAGTATTTT.

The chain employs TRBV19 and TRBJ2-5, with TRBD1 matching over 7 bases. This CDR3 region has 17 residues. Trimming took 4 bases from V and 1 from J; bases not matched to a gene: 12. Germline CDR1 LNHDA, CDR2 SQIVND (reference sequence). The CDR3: CASSRRATGTVQETQYF. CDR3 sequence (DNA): TGTGCCAGTAGTAGGAGAGCGACCGGGACAGTCCAAGAGACCCAGTACTTC. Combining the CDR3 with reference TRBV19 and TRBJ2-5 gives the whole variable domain DGGITQSPKYLFRKEGQNVTLSCEQNLNHDAMYWYRQDPGQGLRLIYYSQIVNDFQKGDIAEGYSVSREKKESFPLTVTSAQKNPTAFYLCASSRRATGTVQETQYFGPGTRLLVL.

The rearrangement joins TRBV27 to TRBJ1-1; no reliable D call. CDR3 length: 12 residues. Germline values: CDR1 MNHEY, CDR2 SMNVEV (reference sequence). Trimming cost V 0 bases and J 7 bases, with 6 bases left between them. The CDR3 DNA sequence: TGTGCCAGCAGTTTATCGGGGAGTGAAGCTTTCTTT. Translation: CASSLSGSEAFF.

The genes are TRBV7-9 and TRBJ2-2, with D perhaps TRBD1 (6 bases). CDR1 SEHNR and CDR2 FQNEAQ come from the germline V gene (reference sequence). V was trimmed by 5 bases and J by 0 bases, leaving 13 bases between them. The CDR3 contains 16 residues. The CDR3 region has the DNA TGTGCCAGCAGCCCCCGGACAGCCGCGAACACCGGGGAGCTGTTTTTT. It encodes CASSPRTAANTGELFF.

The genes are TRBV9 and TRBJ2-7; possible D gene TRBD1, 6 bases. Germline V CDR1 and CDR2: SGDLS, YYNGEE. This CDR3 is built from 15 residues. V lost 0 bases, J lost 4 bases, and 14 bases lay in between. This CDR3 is CASSVGPQGSYEQYF. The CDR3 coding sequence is TGTGCCAGCAGCGTAGGTCCCCAGGGGAGTTACGAGCAGTACTTC.

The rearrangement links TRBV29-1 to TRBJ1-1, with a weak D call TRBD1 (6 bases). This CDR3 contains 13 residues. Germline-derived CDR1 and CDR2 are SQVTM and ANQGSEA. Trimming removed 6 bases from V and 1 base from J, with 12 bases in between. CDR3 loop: CSVEWTANTEAFF. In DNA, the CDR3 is TGCAGCGTCGAATGGACAGCGAACACTGAAGCTTTCTTT.

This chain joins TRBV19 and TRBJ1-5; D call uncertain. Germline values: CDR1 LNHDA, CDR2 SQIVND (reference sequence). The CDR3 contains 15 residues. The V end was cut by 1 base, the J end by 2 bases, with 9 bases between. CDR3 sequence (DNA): TGTGCCAGTAGTATAGGCCAGGTTCGCAATCAGCCCCAGCATTTT. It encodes CASSIGQVRNQPQHF.

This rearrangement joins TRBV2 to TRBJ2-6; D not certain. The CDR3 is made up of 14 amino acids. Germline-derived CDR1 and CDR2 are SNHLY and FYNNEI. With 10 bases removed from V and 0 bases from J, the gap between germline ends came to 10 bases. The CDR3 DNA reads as TGTGCCACTAGGTCCCGCTCTGGGGCCAACGTCCTGACTTTC. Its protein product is CATRSRSGANVLTF.

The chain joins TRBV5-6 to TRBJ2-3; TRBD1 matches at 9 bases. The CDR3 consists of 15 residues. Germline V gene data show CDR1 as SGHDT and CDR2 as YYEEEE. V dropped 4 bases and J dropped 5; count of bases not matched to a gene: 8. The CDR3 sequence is CASSPGTGTVDTQYF. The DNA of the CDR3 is TGTGCCAGCAGCCCCGGGACAGGGACAGTAGATACGCAGTATTTT.

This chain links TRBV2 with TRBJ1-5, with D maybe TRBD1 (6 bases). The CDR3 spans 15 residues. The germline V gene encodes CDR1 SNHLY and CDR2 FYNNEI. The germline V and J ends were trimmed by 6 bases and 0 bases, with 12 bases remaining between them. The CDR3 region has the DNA TGTGCCAGCAGGGCGGGGGGGCATAGCAATCAGCCCCAGCATTTT. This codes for CASRAGGHSNQPQHF.